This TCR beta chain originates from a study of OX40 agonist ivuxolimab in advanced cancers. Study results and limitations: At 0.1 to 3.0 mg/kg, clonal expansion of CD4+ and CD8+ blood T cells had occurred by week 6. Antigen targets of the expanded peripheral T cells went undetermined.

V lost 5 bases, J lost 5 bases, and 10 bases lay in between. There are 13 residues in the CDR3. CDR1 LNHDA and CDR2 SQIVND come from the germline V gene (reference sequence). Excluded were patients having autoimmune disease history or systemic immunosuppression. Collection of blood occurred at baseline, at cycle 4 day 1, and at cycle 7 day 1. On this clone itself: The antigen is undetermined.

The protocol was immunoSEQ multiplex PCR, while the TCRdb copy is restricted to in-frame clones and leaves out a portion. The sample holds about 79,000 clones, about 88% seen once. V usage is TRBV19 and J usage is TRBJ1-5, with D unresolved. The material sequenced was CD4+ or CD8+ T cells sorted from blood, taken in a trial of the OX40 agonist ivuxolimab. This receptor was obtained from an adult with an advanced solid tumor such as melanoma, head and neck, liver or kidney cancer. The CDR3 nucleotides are TGTGCCAGTAGTCCCGGACTCTATCAGCCCCAGCATTTT. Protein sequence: CASSPGLYQPQHF.